This entry features one T cell receptor (beta chain) sequence. No antigen is known for it. There are no base qualities to consult, and no much larger clone falls within one base. TCRbeta CDR3 regions were amplified from genomic DNA by means of the immunoSEQ Assay, a bias-controlled multiplex PCR. The original methods were these. The number of nucleated cells in each sample was estimated by amplification of reference gene primers within the assay. To quantify the absolute abundance of each unique TCRbeta CDR3 rearrangement, sequence reads were collapsed and filtered. For each sample, productive Simpson clonality was calculated by taking the square root of Simpson's diversity index across productive rearrangements. TCRdb took this table from immuneACCESS and kept in-frame rearrangements with V and J called. Such tables lack part of the clones; where checked against another copy, unresolved V genes explain under half of the gap, and the rest is unexplained. Clonal size and the V and J genes are those of that table, whereas D and trimming came from the DNA. This sample comprises about 80,000 clones, approximately 80% of them detected only once. The leading ten clones occupy over 15% of the sample.

The data belong to a study of blood T cell repertoires in COVID-19 (dated by TCRdb to 2018 to 2021). Concerning the study at large: Samples covering the acute and convalescent phases of COVID-19 were provided by collaborators in the United States, Italy and Spain. The repertoires were made available in a free public database intended to serve as a resource for research on the immune response to SARS-CoV-2. A de-identified subject ID, COVID-19 status, age in years and sex were almost always included in the sample metadata. The dataset comprised deeply sampled blood TCRbeta repertoires from subjects exposed to, actively infected with, or recovered from COVID-19. The material from the prospective study consisted of cDNA or gDNA derived from T cells, B-cell-depleted T cells, or PBMCs. Where available, HLA class I and class II types were taken from metadata supplied by the sample provider and were not determined by assay-based typing. Samples were obtained from the ongoing ImmuneRACE study (first 160 participants) and from over 1,000 subjects provided by 6 global collaborators. Summary of the overall study and its limitations: The amount of clinical and demographic metadata varied by source and participant and was provided uncurated.

The collaborating institutions used their own protocols to collect whole blood in K2EDTA tubes. For TCRbeta analysis, collaborator samples were shipped as frozen whole blood, as isolated PBMCs, or as DNA extracted from either sample type. The CDR3, cysteine through phenylalanine, is 15 amino acids long. Only the CDR3 part of the read is kept: 45 bases, read in frame from the first base. The germline V gene provides CDR1 MNHEY and CDR2 SVGAGI. The V end loses 7 bases and the J end loses 0 bases, and a stretch of 13 bases separates them. The receptor was isolated from a man at least 80 years old with active or convalescent COVID-19. The V and J genes are TRBV6-5 and TRBJ1-5, with no confident D gene call. Sequenced input: peripheral blood. The CDR3 amino acid sequence is: CASKYSRGSNQPQHF. The nucleotides read TGTGCCAGCAAATACTCGCGGGGTAGCAATCAGCCCCAGCATTTT.